This passage covers 31 T cell receptor beta chains from one sample sequenced in a study of blood T cell repertoires in COVID-19. This table comes from immunoSEQ multiplex PCR, and its TCRdb copy is limited to in-frame clones, with some not included. The sample has 230,000 or so clones; 65% to 90% are singletons. The specimen sequenced was peripheral blood. The source of these receptors is a woman in her thirties or forties who had recovered from COVID-19.

The chain is built from TRBV18 and TRBJ1-1; D remains ambiguous. The CDR3 is made up of 12 amino acids. CDR1 KGHSH and CDR2 LQKENI come from the germline V gene. V lost 6 bases to trimming and J lost 7 bases, with 12 bases between them. This CDR3 reads CASSSRGYEAFF. The CDR3 nucleotides read TGTGCCAGCTCCTCACGGGGTTATGAAGCTTTCTTT.

J is TRBJ1-5 and V is TRBV23-1; weak D call: TRBD1 (5 bases). TRBV23-1 is an open reading frame whose function is uncertain. This CDR3 is built from 13 residues. CDR3: CGNSGLGNQPQHF. The CDR3 bases are TGCGGAAATTCAGGGTTAGGCAATCAGCCCCAGCATTTT.

The chain employs TRBV28 and TRBJ2-7; unclear D gene. Trimming removed 2 bases from V and 6 bases from J, with 5 bases in between. Germline CDR1 MDHEN, CDR2 SYDVKM. CDR3 length: 11 amino acids. CDR3 sequence reads: CASSLNGEQYF. The DNA for the CDR3 is TGTGCCAGCAGTTTAAACGGCGAGCAGTACTTC.

This chain links TRBV9 with TRBJ2-3; 8 bases are a match to TRBD1. V dropped 2 bases and J dropped 2; count of bases not matched to a gene: 1. CDR3 size: 14 residues. Germline V CDR1 and CDR2: SGDLS, YYNGEE. The CDR3 sequence: CASSVDRATDTQYF. In DNA form, the CDR3 reads TGTGCCAGCAGCGTGGACAGGGCCACAGATACGCAGTATTTT.

The chain has TRBV9 and TRBJ2-1; possible D gene TRBD2, 7 bases. The germline V gene encodes CDR1 SGDLS and CDR2 YYNGEE. V lost 3 bases to trimming and J lost 0 bases, with 10 bases between them. The CDR3 is made up of 15 amino acids. The CDR3 loop reads CASSEGGASYNEQFF. The CDR3 DNA reads TGTGCCAGCAGCGAAGGGGGGGCCTCCTACAATGAGCAGTTCTTC.

This clone has just one count. This chain joins TRBV7-2 and TRBJ2-5; 13 bases agree with TRBD2. V lost 4 bases to trimming and J lost 5 bases; unmatched junction nucleotides: 7. This CDR3 has 16 residues. Per germline, CDR1 SGHTA and CDR2 FQGNSA. The CDR3, as DNA: TGTGCCAGCAGCTCTCGACTAGCGGGGGGCGGGGAGACCCAGTACTTC. This gives the protein CASSSRLAGGGETQYF.

V and J are TRBV6-2 or TRBV6-3 and TRBJ2-7, with D tentatively TRBD2 (5 bases). The CDR3 is 11 residues long. Trimming cost V 5 bases and J 10 bases, with 12 bases left between them. The germline V gene has CDR1 MNHEY and CDR2 SVGEGT. CDR3 sequence (DNA): TGTGCCAGCAGTCGCGCGGGCCCCCAGTACTTC. It yields the protein CASSRAGPQYF.

The chain employs TRBV4-3 and TRBJ1-2, with D possibly matching TRBD1 (5 bases). V was clipped by 1 base and J by 7 bases, with 13 bases between them. The CDR3 is 14 residues long. Germline V lookup: CDR1 LGHNA, CDR2 YSLEER. CDR3 residues: CASSQGGRVSGYTF. The CDR3 nucleotides read TGCGCCAGCAGCCAAGGGGGCAGGGTGAGTGGCTACACCTTC.

The genes are TRBV10-3 and TRBJ2-7, with D possibly being TRBD2 (6 bases). Trimming removed 4 bases at V and 5 bases at J, with 12 bases between. There are 13 residues in the CDR3. Looked up from germline, CDR1 is ENHRY and CDR2 is SYGVKD. The CDR3 DNA reads as TGTGCCATCAGTGGGGGGGTTGTAAACGAGCAGTACTTC. Encoded protein: CAISGGVVNEQYF.

This clone has only one observation. The V gene is TRBV28, the J gene TRBJ2-7, with D possibly being TRBD2 (6 bases). Germline values: CDR1 MDHEN, CDR2 SYDVKM. The CDR3 is 16 residues long. With 3 bases removed from V and 4 bases from J, the gap between germline ends came to 19 bases. CDR3 region: CASSFGGTGPNYEQYF. As DNA, the CDR3 is TGTGCCAGCAGTTTCGGGGGAACAGGACCTAATTACGAGCAGTACTTC.

V and J are TRBV12-3 or TRBV12-4 and TRBJ1-2, with a tentative D call TRBD1 (5 bases). V gave up 3 bases and J gave up 7 bases, with 12 bases separating them. The CDR3 sequence is 13 residues long. The chain's CDR3 is CASSFSRALGYTF. In DNA, the CDR3 is TGTGCCAGCAGTTTCTCCAGGGCTCTTGGCTACACCTTC.

This clone was counted a few times. The rearrangement joins TRBV7-2 to TRBJ2-3; TRBD2 is a possible D gene (6 bases). Germline V gene lookup returns CDR1 SGHTA and CDR2 FQGNSA. V shed 5 bases and J shed 4 bases, with 16 bases lying between them. The CDR3 is 15 residues long. The CDR3 here is CASSPWGVYADTQYF. CDR3 nucleotide sequence: TGTGCCAGCAGCCCATGGGGGGTTTATGCAGATACGCAGTATTTT.

The V call is TRBV11-2, the J call TRBJ2-5; 11 bases are a match to TRBD2. The junction had 6 bases not matched to a gene; V was cut back by 1 base and J by 2 bases. Germline CDR1 is SGHAT and CDR2 is FQNNGV. The CDR3 runs to 17 residues. CDR3: CASSLGPLAGEQETQYF. Written as DNA, the CDR3 is TGTGCCAGCAGCTTAGGGCCACTAGCGGGAGAGCAAGAGACCCAGTACTTC. The full variable domain, rest sourced from reference TRBV11-2 and TRBJ2-5, is EAGVAQSPRYKIIEKRQSVAFWCNPISGHATLYWYQQILGQGPKLLIQFQNNGVVDDSQLPKDRFSAERLKGVDSTLKIQPAKLEDSAVYLCASSLGPLAGEQETQYFGPGTRLLVL.

The gene calls are TRBV6-5 and TRBJ2-5; the D gene is possibly TRBD2 (7 bases). V was shortened by 10 bases and J by 5 bases, with 17 bases between the two germline ends. The V gene's germline CDR1 is MNHEY and CDR2 SVGAGI. The CDR3 runs to 13 residues. Here the CDR3 DNA reads TGTGCCACCATTTTTGGGGGGGCGGAGACCCAGTACTTC. Translation gives CATIFGGAETQYF.

The genes are TRBV3-1 (or the pseudogene TRBV3-2) and TRBJ1-1; 7 nucleotides match TRBD1. CDR1 is LGHDT and CDR2 is YNNKEL in the germline V gene (reference sequence). The CDR3 runs to 13 residues. The trim removed 5 bases at V and 5 bases at J, leaving 5 bases unmatched. CDR3 sequence: CASSTTGRTEAFF. CDR3 nucleotide sequence: TGTGCCAGCAGCACGACAGGGCGGACTGAAGCTTTCTTT.

The rearrangement uses TRBV11-2 and TRBJ1-2; 9 bases map to TRBD1. The CDR3 consists of 14 residues. Germline V gives CDR1 SGHAT, CDR2 FQNNGV. V lost 5 bases to trimming and J lost 8 bases; unmatched junction nucleotides: 9. CDR3 residues: CASSPRTGVGGYTF. The CDR3 DNA follows: TGTGCCAGCAGCCCCCGGACAGGGGTAGGAGGCTACACCTTC.

In DNA form, the CDR3 reads TGTGCCTGGAGTTCCGGACTTGGCTACACCTTC. It translates to CAWSSGLGYTF. The chain links TRBV30 to TRBJ1-2; no firm D call. The CDR3 loop spans 11 amino acids. Germline assignment: CDR1 GTSNPN and CDR2 SVGIG (reference sequence). Trimming left V 2 bases short and J 7 bases short, with 8 bases between.

The CDR3 region is CAWGTGRRYQETQYF. In DNA, the CDR3 is TGTGCCTGGGGGACAGGGCGAAGGTACCAAGAGACCCAGTACTTC. V gene TRBV30 combines with J gene TRBJ2-5; 9 positions match TRBD1. This CDR3 is 15 amino acids long. Germline CDR1 reads GTSNPN; CDR2 reads SVGIG (reference sequence). V shed 5 bases, J shed 0 bases, and the junction held 7 bases outside the gene matches.

The chain combines TRBV29-1 with TRBJ2-5; 10 bases are a match to TRBD2. The CDR3 runs to 14 residues. Germline V gene sequence: CDR1 SQVTM, CDR2 ANQGSEA. V was clipped by 7 bases and J by 4 bases; unmatched bases: 9. DNA for the CDR3: TGCAGCGGCGTACTAGCGGGGAATGGAGAGACCCAGTACTTC. It specifies CSGVLAGNGETQYF.

The chain links TRBV7-8 to TRBJ2-1, with D unclear. Trimming removed 2 bases from V and 5 bases from J, with 22 bases in between. CDR1 is SGHVS, CDR2 FQNEAQ, per germline. The CDR3 sequence is 18 residues long. CDR3 DNA: TGTGCCAGCAGCTTATTTCCCGCTACCTCCAACGTCAACAATGAGCAGTTCTTC. It codes for CASSLFPATSNVNNEQFF. Full variable domain (missing parts from reference TRBV7-8 and TRBJ2-1): GAGVSQSPRYKVAKRGQDVALRCDPISGHVSLFWYQQALGQGPEFLTYFQNEAQLDKSGLPSDRFFAERPEGSVSTLKIQRTQQEDSAVYLCASSLFPATSNVNNEQFFGPGTRLTVL.

The gene calls are TRBV19 and TRBJ1-3; D is unclear. This CDR3 is built from 14 residues. Germline CDR1 and CDR2: LNHDA and SQIVND (reference sequence). V lost 5 bases and J 0 bases, leaving 8 bases between the germline ends. The CDR3: CASSATLSGNTIYF. The CDR3 nucleotides read TGTGCCAGTAGTGCCACTCTCTCTGGAAACACCATATATTTT.

The chain employs TRBV29-1 and TRBJ1-1; D remains ambiguous. Trimming stripped 1 base from V and 1 base from J, with 7 bases between. The CDR3 has 13 amino acids. CDR1 is SQVTM and CDR2 is ANQGSEA in the germline V gene. In DNA form, the CDR3 reads TGCAGCGTTGAAGTGTCCAAGAACACTGAAGCTTTCTTT. Translating it yields CSVEVSKNTEAFF.

This chain uses TRBV3-1 (or the pseudogene TRBV3-2) with TRBJ2-1; unclear D gene. The germline gives CDR1 LGHDT, CDR2 YNNKEL (reference sequence). V shed 5 bases and J shed 4 bases, with 9 bases lying between them. The CDR3 has 13 residues. The CDR3 coding sequence is TGTGCCAGCAGCGACCGACATTACAATGAGCAGTTCTTC. This translates into CASSDRHYNEQFF.

The chain carries TRBV6-5 and TRBJ2-5, with D unresolved. Germline loops: CDR1 MNHEY, CDR2 SVGAGI. The CDR3 has 14 residues. The ends were cut back, 6 bases at V and 2 bases at J, with 13 bases in the middle. Written as DNA, the CDR3 is TGTGCCAGCAGACGGAGACGAGGACAAGAGACCCAGTACTTC. Its protein product is CASRRRRGQETQYF.

This clone was seen a handful of times. The CDR3 coding sequence is TGTGCCAGCAGCTTAGAGGAGGCCCGTGGCAATCAGCCCCAGCATTTT. As protein: CASSLEEARGNQPQHF. The chain uses TRBV7-2 and TRBJ1-5; D is unclear. V dropped 1 base and J dropped 2 bases, with 12 bases sitting between them. Germline V gene data show CDR1 as SGHTA and CDR2 as FQGNSA. The CDR3 totals 16 residues.

The chain carries TRBV5-1 and TRBJ1-2, with D unclear. The V end was cut by 2 bases, the J end by 1 base, with 9 bases between. This CDR3 has 14 amino acids. CDR1 is SGHRS, CDR2 YFSETQ, per germline. Written as DNA, the CDR3 is TGCGCCAGCAGCTTATACCAGTTTAACTATGGCTACACCTTC. Translation gives CASSLYQFNYGYTF.

This rearrangement joins TRBV6-2 or TRBV6-3 to TRBJ2-5; possibly TRBD2 for D (6 bases). V lost 6 bases and J lost 5, with 16 bases in between. Germline V lookup: CDR1 MNHEY, CDR2 SVGEGT. The CDR3 loop spans 14 amino acids. CDR3 coding DNA: TGTGCCAGCAGCCCTATCGGCGGGGTGGAGACCCAGTACTTC. Translation gives CASSPIGGVETQYF.

The CDR3 bases are TGTGCCAGCAGCCAAATCGGGGACAGGGCCACTGAAGCTTTCTTT. It codes for CASSQIGDRATEAFF. This rearrangement joins TRBV7-2 to TRBJ1-1; 9 bases line up with TRBD1. After removal of 5 bases from V and 4 bases from J, the junction contained 8 bases not matched to a gene. The CDR3 spans 15 residues. Germline CDR1 and CDR2: SGHTA and FQGNSA.

The chain recombines TRBV19 with TRBJ2-7, with 9 bases that match TRBD1. Trimming cost V 6 bases and J 2 bases; bases outside gene matches: 5. The CDR3 contains 14 residues. Germline CDR1 and CDR2: LNHDA and SQIVND (reference sequence). Here the CDR3 reads CASSTGTGTYEQYF. The CDR3 bases are TGTGCCAGTAGCACCGGGACAGGGACCTACGAGCAGTACTTC.

The V and J genes are TRBV7-3 and TRBJ2-7; the match to TRBD1 covers 10 bases. CDR1 and CDR2 (germline): SGHTA, FQGTGA. The CDR3 contains 13 residues. With V trimmed by 4 bases and J by 6 bases, 3 bases remained unmatched. The CDR3 is CASSSGQGREQYF. In nucleotides, the CDR3 is TGTGCCAGCAGCTCGGGACAGGGGCGCGAGCAGTACTTC.

The chain links TRBV19 to TRBJ2-2; possibly TRBD2 for D (6 bases). Germline V lookup: CDR1 LNHDA, CDR2 SQIVND (reference sequence). Trimming took off 10 bases at V and 5 bases at J, with 23 bases between the two ends. The CDR3 is 16 amino acids. CDR3 sequence reads: CATSFRETARTGELFF. The CDR3 DNA reads TGTGCCACCTCTTTTCGGGAGACAGCACGGACCGGGGAGCTGTTTTTT.